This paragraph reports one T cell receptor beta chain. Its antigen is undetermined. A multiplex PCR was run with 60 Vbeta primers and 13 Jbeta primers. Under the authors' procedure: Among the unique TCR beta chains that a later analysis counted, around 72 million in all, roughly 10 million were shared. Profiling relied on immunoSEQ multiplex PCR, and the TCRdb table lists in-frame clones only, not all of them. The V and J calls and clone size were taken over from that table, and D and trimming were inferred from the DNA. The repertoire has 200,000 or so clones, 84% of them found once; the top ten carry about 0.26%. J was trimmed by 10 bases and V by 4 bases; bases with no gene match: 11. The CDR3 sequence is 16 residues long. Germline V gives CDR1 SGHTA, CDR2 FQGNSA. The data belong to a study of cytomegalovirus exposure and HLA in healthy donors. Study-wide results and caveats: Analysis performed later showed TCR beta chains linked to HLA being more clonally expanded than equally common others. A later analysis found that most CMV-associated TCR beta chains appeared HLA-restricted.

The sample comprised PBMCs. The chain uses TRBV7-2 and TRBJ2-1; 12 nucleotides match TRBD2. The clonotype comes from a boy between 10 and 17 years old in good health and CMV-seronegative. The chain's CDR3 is CASSSFPGLAGQEQFF. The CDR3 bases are TGTGCCAGCAGCTCTTTCCCGGGACTAGCGGGCCAAGAGCAGTTCTTC. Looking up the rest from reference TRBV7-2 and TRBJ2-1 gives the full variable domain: GAGVSQSPSNKVTEKGKDVELRCDPISGHTALYWYRQSLGQGLEFLIYFQGNSAPDKSGLPSDRFSAERTGGSVSTLTIQRTQQEDSAVYLCASSSFPGLAGQEQFFGPGTRLTVL.